Following are 14 T cell receptor beta chains from one sample sequenced in a study of cytomegalovirus exposure and HLA in healthy donors. PCR used 60 Vbeta primers and 13 Jbeta primers. Generated by immunoSEQ multiplex PCR, the TCRdb table keeps only in-frame clones and is missing some. The data hold over 200,000 clones, with roughly 84% observed a single time. Sequencing used PBMCs. The receptors come from a human donor in good health.

The chain recombines TRBV19 with TRBJ1-5; D call uncertain. Germline V gives CDR1 LNHDA, CDR2 SQIVND (reference sequence). The CDR3 has 14 residues. V lost 7 bases and J 5 bases, leaving 15 bases between the germline ends. The CDR3 bases are TGTGCCAGTAAAGCTTGGGGAGTTTATCAGCCCCAGCATTTT. Encoded protein: CASKAWGVYQPQHF.

CDR3 nucleotide sequence: TGTGCCATCAGTGAGGCTGCCGGACACTCTGGAAACACCATATATTTT. It codes for CAISEAAGHSGNTIYF. This rearrangement joins TRBV10-3 to TRBJ1-3; tentative D call: TRBD1 (5 bases). V was clipped by 2 bases and J by 0 bases, with 11 bases between them. The CDR3 is 16 residues long. Per the germline V gene, CDR1 is ENHRY and CDR2 is SYGVKD.

V usage is TRBV29-1 and J usage is TRBJ2-2, with 9 bases matching TRBD1. Looked up from germline, CDR1 is SQVTM and CDR2 is ANQGSEA. With 7 bases clipped from V and 6 bases from J, the junction kept 9 bases outside the gene matches. There are 14 residues in the CDR3. The CDR3 DNA reads TGCAGCGCCTACCGGGACAGGGTGTCCGGGGAGCTGTTTTTT. This codes for CSAYRDRVSGELFF.

The chain employs TRBV5-1 and TRBJ2-2, with a possible D match to TRBD2 (5 bases). This CDR3 region has 15 residues. Trimming shortened V by 4 bases and J by 0 bases, and 10 bases separated the two germline ends. In germline, CDR1 is SGHRS, CDR2 YFSETQ. The CDR3 nucleotides read TGCGCCAGCAGCCAGGACTTTTCGAACACCGGGGAGCTGTTTTTT. Its translation is CASSQDFSNTGELFF.

This clone was seen more than once but under ten times. The chain employs TRBV2 and TRBJ2-7, with TRBD1 matching 10 bases. V was pared by 6 bases and J by 0 bases, with 8 bases of the junction left unmatched. This CDR3 comprises 16 residues. The germline CDR1 and CDR2 sequences are SNHLY and FYNNEI. This CDR3 reads CASRAYGTGASYEQYF. As DNA, the CDR3 is TGTGCCAGCAGGGCTTACGGGACAGGGGCCTCCTACGAGCAGTACTTC. Combining the CDR3 with reference TRBV2 and TRBJ2-7 gives the whole variable domain EPEVTQTPSHQVTQMGQEVILRCVPISNHLYFYWYRQILGQKVEFLVSFYNNEISEKSEIFDDQFSVERPDGSNFTLKIRSTKLEDSAMYFCASRAYGTGASYEQYFGPGTRLTVT.

The CDR3 nucleotides are TGTGCCAGCTCCCACGGGAGAACGAACACCGGGGAGCTGTTTTTT. It encodes CASSHGRTNTGELFF. This rearrangement joins TRBV18 to TRBJ2-2, with D possibly TRBD2 on 6 matching bases. Germline V gene lookup returns CDR1 KGHSH and CDR2 LQKENI. This CDR3 spans 15 amino acids. Trimming shortened V by 6 bases and J by 0 bases, and 11 bases separated the two germline ends.

This clone was observed a single time. V is TRBV12-5 and J is TRBJ2-7; 9 positions agree with TRBD1. This CDR3 contains 13 residues. After removal of 1 base from V and 6 bases from J, the junction contained 1 base not matched to a gene. Per germline, CDR1 LGHNT and CDR2 FRNRAP. DNA for the CDR3: TGTGCTAGTGGTTTGGACAGGGGGCGCGAGCAGTACTTC. It specifies CASGLDRGREQYF. Filled out from reference TRBV12-5 and TRBJ2-7, the complete variable domain reads DARVTQTPRHKVTEMGQEVTMRCQPILGHNTVFWYRQTMMQGLELLAYFRNRAPLDDSGMPKDRFSAEMPDATLATLKIQPSEPRDSAVYFCASGLDRGREQYFGPGTRLTVT.

The rearrangement links TRBV4-2 to TRBJ2-7; 9 bases line up with TRBD2. Trimming at V came to 3 bases and at J to 0 bases, leaving 9 bases not matched to a gene. The CDR3 has 17 residues. CDR1 is LGHNA, CDR2 YNFKEQ, per germline. The CDR3 loop reads CASSHDKTSGTSYEQYF. The CDR3 DNA follows: TGTGCCAGCAGCCATGATAAGACTAGCGGCACCTCCTACGAGCAGTACTTC.

The chain has TRBV6-1 and TRBJ2-5, with D possibly matching TRBD1 (5 bases). There are 15 residues in the CDR3. V was trimmed by 5 bases and J by 4 bases, leaving 17 bases between them. Germline V lookup: CDR1 MNHNS, CDR2 SASEGT. The CDR3: CASSPGKGIGETQYF. In DNA, the CDR3 is TGTGCCAGCAGTCCCGGCAAGGGGATAGGAGAGACCCAGTACTTC.

This clone was detected a few times. This chain links TRBV7-9 with TRBJ1-3; D is perhaps TRBD1 (6 bases). The CDR3 consists of 17 residues. The germline V gene has CDR1 SEHNR and CDR2 FQNEAQ (reference sequence). V lost 5 bases to trimming and J lost 0 bases, with 17 bases between them. CDR3: CASSRRQDLSSGNTIYF. The CDR3 DNA is TGTGCCAGCAGCCGTCGACAGGACCTTAGCTCTGGAAACACCATATATTTT. Full variable domain (rest looked up from reference TRBV7-9 and TRBJ1-3): DTGVSQNPRHKITKRGQNVTFRCDPISEHNRLYWYRQTLGQGPEFLTYFQNEAQLEKSRLLSDRFSAERPKGSFSTLEIQRTEQGDSAMYLCASSRRQDLSSGNTIYFGEGSWLTVV.

This clone is a singleton in its sample. The chain links TRBV7-6 to TRBJ2-3; D remains ambiguous. V gave up 1 base and J gave up 1 base, with 6 bases separating them. Germline V CDR1 and CDR2: SGHVS, FNYEAQ. This CDR3 spans 14 amino acids. CDR3 loop: CASSLGTGTDTQYF. The CDR3 nucleotides read TGTGCCAGCAGCTTAGGAACAGGCACAGATACGCAGTATTTT.

The chain employs TRBV30 and TRBJ1-4; no clear D. There are 13 residues in the CDR3. The germline gives CDR1 GTSNPN, CDR2 SVGIG (reference sequence). The V end was cut by 1 base, the J end by 12 bases, with 15 bases between. CDR3: CAWSADRELELFF. In DNA form, the CDR3 reads TGTGCCTGGAGTGCGGACCGGGAGTTGGAACTGTTTTTT.

This chain connects TRBV7-2 to TRBJ2-3; 8 bases agree with TRBD1. The CDR3 sequence is 16 residues long. With V trimmed by 1 base and J by 8 bases, 11 bases remained unmatched. CDR1 and CDR2 (germline): SGHTA, FQGNSA. The CDR3 nucleotides read TGTGCCAGCAGCTTAGTGGCCGGACAGGGTGGAGGTACGCAGTATTTT. This gives the protein CASSLVAGQGGGTQYF.

The genes are TRBV29-1 and TRBJ1-4, with no clear D. The CDR3 is 15 residues long. Trimming took off 1 base at V and 0 bases at J, with 9 bases between the two ends. CDR1 is SQVTM, CDR2 ANQGSEA, per germline. This CDR3 is CSVEVRTSTNEKLFF. The CDR3 DNA is TGCAGCGTTGAAGTTAGGACTTCAACTAATGAAAAACTGTTTTTT.